These 32 T cell receptor beta chains were sequenced from one sample in a study of CD8 T cells in ankylosing spondylitis. TCRdb re-called the 5' RACE reads with MiXCR, one entry per CDR3 protein. The sample has 190,000 or so distinct CDR3 sequences, 9.5% to 15% seen once. Sequencing was performed on blood, either unsorted or a sorted T cell fraction (not recorded which). All receptors derive from a male donor with ankylosing spondylitis or in good health (not recorded which).

The chain links TRBV6-5 to TRBJ1-5; 8 bases line up with TRBD1. The V gene end was trimmed by 2 bases and the J gene end by 6 bases; junction bases not matched to a gene: 9. CDR1 is MNHEY and CDR2 is SVGAGI in the germline V gene. The CDR3 consists of 16 residues. As DNA, the CDR3 is TGTGCCAGCAGTTACACCTGGACAGGGCGGGGTCAGCCCCAGCATTTT. Its protein is CASSYTWTGRGQPQHF.

The J gene is TRBJ2-1, the V gene TRBV20-1; tentative D call: TRBD2 (6 bases). CDR3 size: 15 residues. Trimming pared 0 bases from V and 4 bases from J, leaving 13 bases between. The V gene's germline CDR1 is DFQATT and CDR2 SNEGSKA (reference sequence). Here the CDR3 reads CSARDRTSRYNEQFF. DNA for the CDR3: TGCAGTGCTAGAGATCGAACTAGCAGGTACAATGAGCAGTTCTTC.

This clonotype appeared a few times. J is TRBJ2-5 and V is TRBV11-1; TRBD2 matches 14 bases. The CDR3 totals 18 residues. CDR1 is SGHAT and CDR2 is FQDESV in the germline V gene (reference sequence). Unmatched junction bases numbered 9, after V lost 4 bases and J lost 2 bases. This chain's CDR3 is CASSSRTSGRRRQETQYF. Written as DNA, the CDR3 is TGTGCCAGCAGCTCAAGGACTAGCGGGAGGAGGAGGCAAGAGACCCAGTACTTC.

The chain carries TRBV9 and TRBJ1-6; D is uncertain. Deletions cut 2 bases from V and 9 bases from J, with 6 bases between. CDR1 is SGDLS and CDR2 is YYNGEE in the germline V gene. The CDR3 is 12 amino acids. The CDR3 region is CASSVPGSPLHF. For the CDR3, the DNA is TGTGCCAGCAGCGTTCCCGGTTCACCCCTCCACTTT.

This clonotype was seen only a few times. The chain has TRBV7-8 and TRBJ2-7; 13 positions agree with TRBD2. This CDR3 region has 19 residues. Germline V gene lookup returns CDR1 SGHVS and CDR2 FQNEAQ. Unmatched junction bases numbered 15, after V lost 5 bases and J lost 2 bases. In DNA, the CDR3 is TGTGCCAGCAGCCCCAACCCCGGGACTAGCGGGGCGGCGGCCTACGAGCAGTACTTC. Protein product: CASSPNPGTSGAAAYEQYF.

In DNA form, the CDR3 reads TGTGCCAGTAGTATAGGGGCAGCTAGCAATCAGCCCCAGCATTTT. Translation gives CASSIGAASNQPQHF. The rearrangement uses TRBV19 and TRBJ1-5; D uncertain. CDR1 LNHDA and CDR2 SQIVND come from the germline V gene (reference sequence). V was clipped by 1 base and J by 0 bases, with 7 bases between them. The CDR3 contains 15 residues.

The chain links TRBV6-4 to TRBJ2-1; the D gene is possibly TRBD2 (7 bases). Germline CDR1 and CDR2: MRHNA and SNTAGT. The CDR3 runs 16 residues. The V gene lost 2 bases and the J gene lost 0 bases, with 11 bases spanning the gap. CDR3 sequence: CASSDGGASSYNEQFF. In DNA, the CDR3 is TGTGCCAGCAGTGACGGGGGGGCGAGCTCCTACAATGAGCAGTTCTTC.

The J gene is TRBJ2-1, the V gene TRBV3-1, with 15 bases lining up with TRBD2. The J segment lost 9 bases and the V segment lost 1 base, leaving 10 bases of the junction unmatched. This CDR3 is 18 amino acids long. Germline V gives CDR1 LGHDT, CDR2 YNNKEL (reference sequence). The CDR3 reads CASSQALGLAGGPTEQFF. The DNA of the CDR3 is TGTGCCAGCAGCCAAGCCCTTGGACTAGCGGGAGGGCCGACTGAGCAGTTCTTC.

This clonotype occurred a few times. The rearrangement uses TRBV4-1 and TRBJ1-1; D may be TRBD1 (6 bases). Trimming stripped 3 bases from V and 0 bases from J, with 11 bases between. This CDR3 has 15 residues. Looked up from germline, CDR1 is MGHRA and CDR2 is YSYEKL. As DNA, the CDR3 is TGCGCCAGCAGCCAGGAGGACAGCTTGAACACTGAAGCTTTCTTT. Amino acid sequence: CASSQEDSLNTEAFF.

The chain links TRBV7-2 to TRBJ2-5; TRBD2 matches 7 bases. CDR1 is SGHTA, CDR2 FQGNSA, per germline. V trimming: 3 bases; J trimming: 1 base; junction bases outside the gene matches: 8. CDR3 size: 16 residues. The CDR3 is CASSFNERDLQETQYF. DNA of the CDR3: TGTGCCAGCAGCTTTAACGAGCGGGACCTCCAAGAGACCCAGTACTTC.

This clonotype occurred many times. This chain connects TRBV6-2 or TRBV6-3 to TRBJ2-3; D is undetermined. Germline V gene data show CDR1 as MNHEY and CDR2 as SVGEGT. CDR3 length: 16 residues. V was trimmed by 6 bases and J by 6 bases, leaving 22 bases between them. The CDR3 nucleotides read TGTGCCAGCAGGCCCTTACCTCCTAGGGATCCGGATACGCAGTATTTT. Its protein is CASRPLPPRDPDTQYF.

The genes are TRBV24-1 and TRBJ2-2; TRBD2 matches at 7 bases. CDR3 length: 16 amino acids. The germline CDR1 and CDR2 sequences are KGHDR and SFDVKD. Trimming took 4 bases from V and 6 from J; bases not matched to a gene: 10. The CDR3 spells CATSDPRGGDAGELFF. The CDR3 coding sequence is TGTGCCACCAGTGACCCCCGTGGGGGGGACGCCGGGGAGCTGTTTTTT.

This sequence joins TRBV11-2 and TRBJ2-1; D might be TRBD2 (6 bases). The CDR3 is made up of 18 amino acids. In germline, CDR1 is SGHAT, CDR2 FQNNGV. V lost 3 bases and J lost 2, with 20 bases in between. This CDR3 reads CASSFTSGWADAYNEQFF. In nucleotides, the CDR3 is TGTGCCAGCAGCTTTACCAGCGGGTGGGCGGACGCCTACAATGAGCAGTTCTTC. Variable domain in full (rest from reference TRBV11-2 and TRBJ2-1): EAGVAQSPRYKIIEKRQSVAFWCNPISGHATLYWYQQILGQGPKLLIQFQNNGVVDDSQLPKDRFSAERLKGVDSTLKIQPAKLEDSAVYLCASSFTSGWADAYNEQFFGPGTRLTVL.

The chain joins TRBV7-2 to TRBJ2-2; 14 nucleotides align to TRBD2. With V trimmed by 3 bases and J by 6 bases, 0 bases remained unmatched. This CDR3 contains 15 residues. The V gene's germline CDR1 is SGHTA and CDR2 FQGNSA. The CDR3 DNA follows: TGTGCCAGCAGCTTGGGACTAGCGGGAGCCGGGGAGCTGTTTTTT. Translating gives CASSLGLAGAGELFF. Complete variable domain (other parts from reference TRBV7-2 and TRBJ2-2): GAGVSQSPSNKVTEKGKDVELRCDPISGHTALYWYRQSLGQGLEFLIYFQGNSAPDKSGLPSDRFSAERTGGSVSTLTIQRTQQEDSAVYLCASSLGLAGAGELFFGEGSRLTVL.

This clonotype was seen a handful of times. The chain is built from TRBV20-1 and TRBJ2-3; D perhaps matches TRBD1 (6 bases). The ends were cut back, 3 bases at V and 0 bases at J, with 19 bases in the middle. The CDR3 length is 17 residues. CDR1 is DFQATT, CDR2 SNEGSKA, per germline (reference sequence). Here the CDR3 reads CSASVTGPTASTDTQYF. The CDR3 DNA follows: TGCAGTGCTAGCGTGACAGGACCTACCGCTAGCACAGATACGCAGTATTTT.

The genes are TRBV20-1 and TRBJ2-3; 9 bases align to TRBD2. From germline, CDR1 is DFQATT and CDR2 SNEGSKA (reference sequence). V dropped 1 base and J dropped 2; count of bases not matched to a gene: 7. This CDR3 has 16 amino acids. For the CDR3, the DNA is TGCAGTGCTAGAGGACTAGCGGAGACCTTCACAGATACGCAGTATTTT. Translation: CSARGLAETFTDTQYF.

The chain recombines TRBV11-1 with TRBJ2-1, with 10 nucleotides matching TRBD2. CDR1 is SGHAT and CDR2 is FQDESV in the germline V gene (reference sequence). The CDR3 runs 20 residues. V was clipped by 1 base and J by 0 bases; unmatched bases: 12. The CDR3: CASSLGTGTSATGSYNEQFF. Here the CDR3 DNA reads TGTGCCAGCAGCTTAGGGACCGGGACTAGCGCGACGGGCTCCTACAATGAGCAGTTCTTC.

This chain uses TRBV7-2 with TRBJ2-7, with no clear D. The CDR3 length is 15 residues. With 3 bases removed from V and 3 bases from J, the gap between germline ends came to 15 bases. Germline V gives CDR1 SGHTA, CDR2 FQGNSA. The CDR3 bases are TGTGCCAGCAGCTTGACCGATGCCACGGGCTACGAGCAGTACTTC. Its protein is CASSLTDATGYEQYF. The whole variable domain, remainder taken from reference TRBV7-2 and TRBJ2-7, is GAGVSQSPSNKVTEKGKDVELRCDPISGHTALYWYRQSLGQGLEFLIYFQGNSAPDKSGLPSDRFSAERTGGSVSTLTIQRTQQEDSAVYLCASSLTDATGYEQYFGPGTRLTVT.

There are a few counts of this clonotype. V is TRBV7-2 and J is TRBJ2-1; a possible D gene is TRBD2 (6 bases). The CDR3 consists of 14 residues. V dropped 3 bases and J dropped 6 bases, with 12 bases sitting between them. Per germline, CDR1 SGHTA and CDR2 FQGNSA. The CDR3 here is CASSLGRFRNEQFF. CDR3 nucleotide sequence: TGTGCCAGCAGCTTGGGGAGGTTCCGCAATGAGCAGTTCTTC. Drawing the rest from reference TRBV7-2 and TRBJ2-1, the complete variable domain is GAGVSQSPSNKVTEKGKDVELRCDPISGHTALYWYRQSLGQGLEFLIYFQGNSAPDKSGLPSDRFSAERTGGSVSTLTIQRTQQEDSAVYLCASSLGRFRNEQFFGPGTRLTVL.

This clonotype was detected many times. CDR3 DNA sequence: TGTGCCAGCAGCCAGGGGGGAGAGACCCAGTACTTC. It specifies CASSQGGETQYF. The rearrangement uses TRBV7-8 and TRBJ2-5; D is possibly TRBD1 (7 bases). V was pared by 5 bases and J by 4 bases, with 8 bases between. This CDR3 has 12 residues. Germline CDR1 reads SGHVS; CDR2 reads FQNEAQ.

This chain connects TRBV5-1 to TRBJ2-2; D possibly corresponds to TRBD1 (5 bases). The CDR3 runs to 14 residues. CDR1 and CDR2 from the germline V gene are SGHRS and YFSETQ. The germline V and J ends were trimmed by 2 bases and 7 bases, with 12 bases remaining between them. The CDR3 loop is CASSFSGMVGELFF. The CDR3 DNA is TGCGCCAGCAGCTTTTCAGGGATGGTCGGGGAGCTGTTTTTT.

The chain uses TRBV27 and TRBJ1-2, with 10 bases matching TRBD1. After removal of 6 bases from V and 4 bases from J, the junction contained 2 bases not matched to a gene. CDR1 MNHEY and CDR2 SMNVEV come from the germline V gene (reference sequence). There are 13 residues in the CDR3. The DNA of the CDR3 is TGTGCCAGCAGGGGACAGGGGCCCTATGGCTACACCTTC. This sequence encodes CASRGQGPYGYTF.

This clonotype was observed a handful of times. V and J are TRBV6-5 and TRBJ1-2; TRBD1 matches at 9 bases. The CDR3 has 16 amino acids. Germline V lookup: CDR1 MNHEY, CDR2 SVGAGI. V shed 1 base, J shed 2 bases, and the junction held 5 bases outside the gene matches. DNA of the CDR3: TGTGCCAGCAGTTACTGGGACAGGGTTGGAAACTATGGCTACACCTTC. Amino acid sequence: CASSYWDRVGNYGYTF.

V gene TRBV5-1 combines with J gene TRBJ2-7; 7 bases fit TRBD1. This CDR3 has 15 amino acids. V was clipped by 4 bases and J by 4 bases; unmatched bases: 11. Per germline, CDR1 SGHRS and CDR2 YFSETQ. The chain's CDR3 is CASSTQQGNEYEQYF. The DNA of the CDR3 is TGCGCCAGCAGCACCCAACAGGGGAACGAATACGAGCAGTACTTC.

This clonotype has a handful of counts. The V gene is TRBV4-2, the J gene TRBJ2-7; 12 bases fit TRBD2. J gave up 6 bases and V 6 bases, and 6 bases lay outside the gene matches. CDR1 and CDR2 from the germline V gene are LGHNA and YNFKEQ. This CDR3 contains 14 residues. CDR3 protein: CASSPTSGSSEQYF. DNA of the CDR3: TGTGCCAGCAGTCCGACTAGCGGGAGTAGCGAGCAGTACTTC.

The chain joins TRBV19 to TRBJ2-1, with unresolved D. Deletions cut 6 bases from V and 0 bases from J, with 12 bases between. CDR3 size: 15 residues. Germline V CDR1 and CDR2: LNHDA, SQIVND (reference sequence). For the CDR3, the DNA is TGTGCCAGTAGGGAATCTCAGAGCTCCTACAATGAGCAGTTCTTC. Amino acid sequence: CASRESQSSYNEQFF.

V gene TRBV12-3 or TRBV12-4 combines with J gene TRBJ2-4, with D unresolved. V was clipped by 2 bases and J by 0 bases, with 5 bases between them. The CDR3 is made up of 14 amino acids. The CDR3 DNA reads as TGTGCCAGCAGTTTAACCTCAGCCAAAAACATTCAGTACTTC. Residues: CASSLTSAKNIQYF.

This clonotype was counted many times. V usage is TRBV29-1 and J usage is TRBJ2-6; TRBD2 is a possible D gene (6 bases). The V and J ends lost 8 bases and 2 bases respectively, with 16 bases between them. The CDR3 runs to 15 residues. CDR1 is SQVTM, CDR2 ANQGSEA, per germline. For the CDR3, the DNA is TGCAGCCCACCGGGACTTCCCACTGGGGCCAACGTCCTGACTTTC. Encoded protein: CSPPGLPTGANVLTF.

In its sample, this clonotype was seen a few times. The chain is built from TRBV5-6 and TRBJ2-1; 8 bases fit TRBD1. Germline loops: CDR1 SGHDT, CDR2 YYEEEE. The CDR3 covers 15 residues. J lost 6 bases, V lost 2 bases, and 7 bases had no gene match. In DNA, the CDR3 is TGTGCCAGCAGCTTAGGACAGGGACGGAGCAATGAGCAGTTCTTC. Translating it yields CASSLGQGRSNEQFF.

V usage is TRBV6-1 and J usage is TRBJ2-7, with D unclear. V lost 3 bases and J lost 3, with 6 bases in between. The CDR3 has 12 residues. The V gene's germline CDR1 is MNHNS and CDR2 SASEGT. CDR3 sequence (DNA): TGTGCCAGCAGTGACTTCGGCTACGAGCAGTACTTC. This sequence encodes CASSDFGYEQYF.

The CDR3 DNA is TGTGCCAGCAGTGAAAGGACGGAAAGCTCCTACGAGCAGTACTTC. Translated, it gives CASSERTESSYEQYF. The rearrangement uses TRBV6-1 and TRBJ2-7; no definite D call. The CDR3 consists of 15 residues. CDR1 MNHNS and CDR2 SASEGT come from the germline V gene. The V end lost 2 bases, the J end lost 0 bases, and 11 bases lay between the germline ends.

This chain joins TRBV14 and TRBJ2-1, with 8 bases matching TRBD1. CDR3 length equals 15 residues. V shed 4 bases and J 3 bases; nucleotides not matched to a gene: 5. Germline V CDR1 and CDR2: SGHDN, FVKESK. The CDR3 bases are TGTGCCAGCAGCCCGTGGACAGGGAACTACAATGAGCAGTTCTTC. Its protein is CASSPWTGNYNEQFF.